These 9 T cell receptor beta chains were sequenced from one sample in a study of cytomegalovirus exposure and HLA in healthy donors. The PCR contained 60 Vbeta and 13 Jbeta primers. Using immunoSEQ multiplex PCR, the repertoire was profiled, and TCRdb retains in-frame clones only, with some absent. This table holds about 240,000 clones, around 80% found once. Material for sequencing was PBMCs. The receptors originated from a woman between 35 and 50 years old in good health and CMV-seropositive.

The V call is TRBV6-5, the J call TRBJ1-1, with D possibly TRBD1 on 5 matching bases. CDR1 MNHEY and CDR2 SVGAGI come from the germline V gene. The ends were cut back, 6 bases at V and 5 bases at J, with 16 bases in the middle. This CDR3 comprises 14 residues. CDR3 in DNA: TGTGCCAGCAGCTCCGGGGGATGGGGAACTGAAGCTTTCTTT. It codes for CASSSGGWGTEAFF.

The chain recombines TRBV7-9 with TRBJ2-1, with 7 bases aligning to TRBD2. Germline assignment: CDR1 SEHNR and CDR2 FQNEAQ (reference sequence). The CDR3 is 14 amino acids. The V and J ends lost 7 bases and 4 bases, in that order; junction bases with no gene match: 7. CDR3 DNA: TGTGCCAGCACCCTTGGGGGGGTTTACAATGAGCAGTTCTTC. Amino acid sequence: CASTLGGVYNEQFF.

This clone was picked up one time. CDR3 in amino acids: CAWSEGTGGHQETQYF. CDR3 bases: TGTGCCTGGAGTGAAGGGACAGGGGGACACCAAGAGACCCAGTACTTC. The chain links TRBV30 to TRBJ2-5, with TRBD1 identical over 11 bases. The CDR3 has 16 residues. The germline gives CDR1 GTSNPN, CDR2 SVGIG (reference sequence). V lost 1 base and J lost 0; bases outside the gene matches: 4.

The gene calls are TRBV4-3 and TRBJ2-1; 9 nucleotides agree with TRBD2. V was clipped by 0 bases and J by 9 bases; unmatched bases: 9. Germline V gene lookup returns CDR1 LGHNA and CDR2 YSLEER. The length of the CDR3 is 16 residues. The CDR3 here is CASSQEWIAGDSEQFF. CDR3 nucleotide sequence: TGCGCCAGCAGCCAAGAATGGATAGCGGGAGACAGTGAGCAGTTCTTC.

This chain joins TRBV5-1 and TRBJ1-1, with D perhaps matching TRBD1 (5 bases). Germline V gives CDR1 SGHRS, CDR2 YFSETQ. The CDR3 has 13 amino acids. V was pared by 3 bases and J by 3 bases, with 9 bases between. CDR3 loop: CASSWGDYTEAFF. CDR3 sequence (DNA): TGCGCCAGCAGCTGGGGGGATTACACTGAAGCTTTCTTT.

The genes are TRBV29-1 and TRBJ1-2, with a possible D match to TRBD1 (5 bases). Germline V lookup: CDR1 SQVTM, CDR2 ANQGSEA. V shed 3 bases and J shed 4 bases, with 18 bases lying between them. The CDR3 is 15 residues long. CDR3 in amino acids: CSVDSEGLYPYGYTF. The DNA of the CDR3 is TGCAGCGTTGATTCAGAGGGACTCTATCCCTATGGCTACACCTTC.

The rearrangement links TRBV10-3 to TRBJ2-5; possible D gene TRBD2, 7 bases. Germline CDR1 reads ENHRY; CDR2 reads SYGVKD. The CDR3 covers 14 residues. V was cut by 9 bases and J by 4 bases, with 18 bases left in between. CDR3 loop: CAMRGGAEGETQYF. The CDR3 DNA follows: TGTGCCATGAGGGGGGGAGCGGAGGGAGAGACCCAGTACTTC.

The chain carries TRBV5-6 and TRBJ1-2, with D tentatively TRBD1 (5 bases). Trimming left V 4 bases short and J 3 bases short, with 13 bases between. CDR1 SGHDT and CDR2 YYEEEE come from the germline V gene. The CDR3 has 14 amino acids. CDR3 coding DNA: TGTGCCAGCAGCAGGGGCCCCGCGGACTATGGCTACACCTTC. Translated: CASSRGPADYGYTF.

The chain employs TRBV5-1 and TRBJ2-1; TRBD2 might be the D (5 bases). The germline V gene encodes CDR1 SGHRS and CDR2 YFSETQ. The CDR3 has 14 residues. The V gene lost 3 bases and the J gene lost 6 bases, with 13 bases spanning the gap. CDR3 residues: CASSSGVGGNEQFF. For the CDR3, the DNA is TGCGCCAGCAGCTCCGGTGTCGGAGGCAATGAGCAGTTCTTC.